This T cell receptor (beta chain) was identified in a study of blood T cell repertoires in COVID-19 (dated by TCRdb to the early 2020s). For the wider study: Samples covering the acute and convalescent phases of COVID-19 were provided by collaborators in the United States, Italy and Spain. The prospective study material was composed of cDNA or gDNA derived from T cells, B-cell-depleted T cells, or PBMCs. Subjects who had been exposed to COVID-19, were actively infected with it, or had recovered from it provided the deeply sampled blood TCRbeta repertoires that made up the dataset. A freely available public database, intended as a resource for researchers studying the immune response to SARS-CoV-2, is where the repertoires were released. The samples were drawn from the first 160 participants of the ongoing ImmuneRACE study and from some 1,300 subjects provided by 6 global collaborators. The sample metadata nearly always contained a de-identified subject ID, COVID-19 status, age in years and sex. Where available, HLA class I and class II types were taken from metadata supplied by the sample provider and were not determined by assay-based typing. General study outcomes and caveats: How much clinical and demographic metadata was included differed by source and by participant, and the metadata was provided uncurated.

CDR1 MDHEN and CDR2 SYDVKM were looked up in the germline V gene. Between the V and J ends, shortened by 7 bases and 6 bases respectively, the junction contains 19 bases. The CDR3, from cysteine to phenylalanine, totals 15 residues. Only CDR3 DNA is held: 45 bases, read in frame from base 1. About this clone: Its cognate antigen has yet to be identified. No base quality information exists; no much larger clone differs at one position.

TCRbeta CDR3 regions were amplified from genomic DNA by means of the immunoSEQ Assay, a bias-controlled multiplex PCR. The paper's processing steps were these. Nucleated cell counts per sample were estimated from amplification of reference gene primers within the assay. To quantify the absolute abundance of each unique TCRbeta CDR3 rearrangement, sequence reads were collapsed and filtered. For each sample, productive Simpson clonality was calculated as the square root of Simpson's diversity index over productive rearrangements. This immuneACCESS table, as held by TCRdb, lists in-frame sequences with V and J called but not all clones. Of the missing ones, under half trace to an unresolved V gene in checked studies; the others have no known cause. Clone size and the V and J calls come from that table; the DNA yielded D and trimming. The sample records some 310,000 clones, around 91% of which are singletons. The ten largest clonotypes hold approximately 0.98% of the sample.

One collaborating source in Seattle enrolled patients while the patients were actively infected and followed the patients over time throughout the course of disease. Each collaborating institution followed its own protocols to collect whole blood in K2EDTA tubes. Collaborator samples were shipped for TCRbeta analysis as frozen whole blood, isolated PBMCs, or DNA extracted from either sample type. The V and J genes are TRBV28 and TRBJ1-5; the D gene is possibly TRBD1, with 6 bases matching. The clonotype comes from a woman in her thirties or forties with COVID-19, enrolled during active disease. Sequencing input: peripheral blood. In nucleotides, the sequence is TGTGCCAGCACCTTGAGAGGGGGGGCGGGTCAGCCCCAGCATTTT. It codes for CASTLRGGAGQPQHF.